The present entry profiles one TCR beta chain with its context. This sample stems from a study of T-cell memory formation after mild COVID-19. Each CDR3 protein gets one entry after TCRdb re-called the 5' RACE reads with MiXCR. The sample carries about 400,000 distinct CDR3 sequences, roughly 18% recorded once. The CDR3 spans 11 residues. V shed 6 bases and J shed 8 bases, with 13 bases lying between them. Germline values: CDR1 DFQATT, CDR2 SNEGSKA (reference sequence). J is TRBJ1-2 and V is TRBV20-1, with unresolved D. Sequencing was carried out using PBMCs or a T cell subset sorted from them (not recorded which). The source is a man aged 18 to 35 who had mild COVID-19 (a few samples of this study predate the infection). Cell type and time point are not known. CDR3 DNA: TGCAGTGCGTTCAGGAGTAGGGGCTACACCTTC. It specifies CSAFRSRGYTF.